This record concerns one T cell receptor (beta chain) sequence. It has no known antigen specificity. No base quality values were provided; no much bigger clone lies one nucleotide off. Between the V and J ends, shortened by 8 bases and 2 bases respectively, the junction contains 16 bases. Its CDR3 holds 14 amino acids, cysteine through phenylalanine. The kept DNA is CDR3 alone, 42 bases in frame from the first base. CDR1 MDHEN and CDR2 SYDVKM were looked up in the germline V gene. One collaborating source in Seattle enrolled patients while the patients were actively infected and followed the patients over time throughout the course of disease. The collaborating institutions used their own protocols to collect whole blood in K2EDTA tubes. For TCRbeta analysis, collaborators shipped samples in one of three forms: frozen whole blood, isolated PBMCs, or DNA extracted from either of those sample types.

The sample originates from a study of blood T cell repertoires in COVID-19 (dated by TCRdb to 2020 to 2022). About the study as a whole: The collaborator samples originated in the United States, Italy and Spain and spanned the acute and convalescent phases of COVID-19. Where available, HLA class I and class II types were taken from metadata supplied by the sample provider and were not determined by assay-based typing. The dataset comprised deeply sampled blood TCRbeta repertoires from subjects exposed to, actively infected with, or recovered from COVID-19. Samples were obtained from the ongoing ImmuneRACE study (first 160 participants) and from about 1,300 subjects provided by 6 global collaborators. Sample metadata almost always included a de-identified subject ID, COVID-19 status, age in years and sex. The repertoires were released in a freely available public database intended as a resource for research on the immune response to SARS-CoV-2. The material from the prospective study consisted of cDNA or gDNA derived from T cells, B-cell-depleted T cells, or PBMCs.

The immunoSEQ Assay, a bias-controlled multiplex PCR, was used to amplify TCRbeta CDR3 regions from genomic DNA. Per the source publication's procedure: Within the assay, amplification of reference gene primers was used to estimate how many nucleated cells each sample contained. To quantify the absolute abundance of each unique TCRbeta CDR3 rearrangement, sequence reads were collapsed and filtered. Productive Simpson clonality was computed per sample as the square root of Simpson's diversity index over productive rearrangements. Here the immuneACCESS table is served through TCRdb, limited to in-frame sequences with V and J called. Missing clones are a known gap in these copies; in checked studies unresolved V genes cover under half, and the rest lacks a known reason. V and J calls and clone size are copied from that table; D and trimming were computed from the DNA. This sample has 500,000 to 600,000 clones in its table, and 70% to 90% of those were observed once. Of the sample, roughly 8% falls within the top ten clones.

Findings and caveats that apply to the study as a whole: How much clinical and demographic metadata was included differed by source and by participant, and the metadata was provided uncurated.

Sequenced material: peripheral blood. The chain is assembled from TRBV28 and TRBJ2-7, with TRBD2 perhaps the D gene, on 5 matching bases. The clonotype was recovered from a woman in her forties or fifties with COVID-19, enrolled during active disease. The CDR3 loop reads CASSPGWSAYEQYF. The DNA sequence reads TGTGCCAGCTCCCCGGGATGGTCGGCCTACGAGCAGTACTTC.